This entry lists 21 T cell receptor beta chains sequenced from one sample in a study of shared clonotypes between healthy human individuals. Assay used: immunoSEQ multiplex PCR; TCRdb lists only in-frame clones, some missing. The table includes under 600,000 clones, roughly 95% detected once. Sample: naive CD4+ T cells sorted from blood. The subset is: CD45RA+ positively selected. These receptors were obtained from a woman in her twenties or thirties in good health.

V gene TRBV6-9 combines with J gene TRBJ2-7; 9 bases are a match to TRBD2. The CDR3 is made up of 14 amino acids. CDR1 is MNHGY, CDR2 SVAAGI, per germline. Trimming took 3 bases from V and 3 from J; bases not matched to a gene: 3. This chain's CDR3 is CASSYAGGDYEQYF. Written as DNA, the CDR3 is TGTGCCAGCAGTTACGCGGGAGGGGACTACGAGCAGTACTTC.

The CDR3 protein is CASSKALEGGPTGYTF. CDR3 bases: TGTGCCAGCAGCAAAGCGCTCGAAGGGGGCCCCACGGGCTACACCTTC. This chain joins TRBV21-1 and TRBJ1-2; the D call TRBD1 from the table was never checked on the DNA. TRBV21-1 is noted as a pseudogene. The CDR3 runs 16 residues.

J is TRBJ2-7 and V is TRBV7-2, with TRBD1 matching 7 bases. CDR3 size: 16 residues. The V segment lost 2 bases and the J segment 5 bases; nucleotides outside the gene matches: 12. Germline-derived CDR1 and CDR2 are SGHTA and FQGNSA. CDR3 sequence reads: CASSLRRQGRVDEQYF. Written as DNA, the CDR3 is TGTGCCAGCAGCTTACGCCGACAGGGTCGTGTCGACGAGCAGTACTTC.

The chain is built from TRBV2 and TRBJ2-7; 9 bases agree with TRBD2. Trimming cost V 1 base and J 5 bases; bases outside gene matches: 9. CDR3 length equals 16 residues. Germline CDR1 reads SNHLY; CDR2 reads FYNNEI. In DNA form, the CDR3 reads TGTGCCAGCAGTGAAGAAGACCGAGCGGGAGGCCACGAGCAGTACTTC. Protein sequence: CASSEEDRAGGHEQYF. Complete variable domain (other parts from reference TRBV2 and TRBJ2-7): EPEVTQTPSHQVTQMGQEVILRCVPISNHLYFYWYRQILGQKVEFLVSFYNNEISEKSEIFDDQFSVERPDGSNFTLKIRSTKLEDSAMYFCASSEEDRAGGHEQYFGPGTRLTVT.

The rearrangement joins TRBV28 to TRBJ2-6; possibly TRBD1 for D (6 bases). This CDR3 spans 17 amino acids. V lost 4 bases and J lost 0, with 13 bases in between. The germline CDR1 and CDR2 sequences are MDHEN and SYDVKM. The chain's CDR3 is CASSSRWGRSGANVLTF. Here the CDR3 DNA reads TGTGCCAGCAGTTCCCGATGGGGGCGCTCTGGGGCCAACGTCCTGACTTTC.

The chain uses TRBV5-1 and TRBJ1-2; TRBD1 agrees at 7 bases. The CDR3 extends over 17 amino acids. Trimming removed 2 bases from V and 5 bases from J; junction bases left unmatched: 15. The germline V gene has CDR1 SGHRS and CDR2 YFSETQ. In DNA, the CDR3 is TGCGCCAGCAGCTTAAGCCCCGGACAGGTGGCCGGGTATGGCTACACCTTC. Amino acid sequence: CASSLSPGQVAGYGYTF.

This rearrangement joins TRBV14 to TRBJ2-5; 8 bases line up with TRBD2. There are 19 residues in the CDR3. Looked up from germline, CDR1 is SGHDN and CDR2 is FVKESK. V lost 0 bases to trimming and J lost 2 bases; unmatched junction nucleotides: 14. Here the CDR3 DNA reads TGTGCCAGCAGCCAAGATTACCCCCTCGGGACTAGTGCTCAAGAGACCCAGTACTTC. Its protein is CASSQDYPLGTSAQETQYF.

The chain combines TRBV19 with TRBJ2-7; 11 bases align to TRBD2. This CDR3 has 15 residues. Trimming cost V 3 bases and J 1 base; bases outside gene matches: 2. Germline-derived CDR1 and CDR2 are LNHDA and SQIVND (reference sequence). CDR3 DNA: TGTGCCAGTAGTATCCTAGCGGGAGGATCCTACGAGCAGTACTTC. Amino acid sequence: CASSILAGGSYEQYF.

V usage is TRBV4-1 and J usage is TRBJ2-2, with unresolved D. This CDR3 is 13 amino acids long. Germline CDR1 MGHRA, CDR2 YSYEKL. V was pared by 3 bases and J by 6 bases, with 8 bases between. The CDR3 sequence is CASSQIGAGELFF. The CDR3 DNA follows: TGCGCCAGCAGCCAGATTGGAGCCGGGGAGCTGTTTTTT.

The chain combines TRBV25-1 with TRBJ1-1; no clear D. With 8 bases removed from V and 0 bases from J, the gap between germline ends came to 13 bases. There are 14 residues in the CDR3. Germline V gene sequence: CDR1 MGHDK, CDR2 SYGVNS. This CDR3 is CASLGPTMNTEAFF. The CDR3 nucleotides read TGTGCCAGCTTAGGCCCAACCATGAACACTGAAGCTTTCTTT.

The chain couples TRBV5-1 to TRBJ2-7; TRBD1 matches at 11 bases. The J segment lost 4 bases and the V segment lost 0 bases, leaving 15 bases of the junction unmatched. The CDR3 extends over 19 amino acids. Germline CDR1 reads SGHRS; CDR2 reads YFSETQ. CDR3 in amino acids: CASSLGANSFGQGAYEQYF. The CDR3 nucleotides read TGCGCCAGCAGCTTGGGAGCCAACTCTTTTGGACAGGGGGCTTACGAGCAGTACTTC.

The chain links TRBV2 to TRBJ1-2; 7 nucleotides line up with TRBD1. Germline V gene sequence: CDR1 SNHLY, CDR2 FYNNEI. This CDR3 contains 12 residues. V trimming: 7 bases; J trimming: 13 bases; junction bases outside the gene matches: 12. This chain's CDR3 is CASKSGQADGTF. Here the CDR3 DNA reads TGTGCCAGCAAGTCAGGACAGGCCGATGGCACCTTC. The full variable domain, completed using reference TRBV2 and TRBJ1-2, is EPEVTQTPSHQVTQMGQEVILRCVPISNHLYFYWYRQILGQKVEFLVSFYNNEISEKSEIFDDQFSVERPDGSNFTLKIRSTKLEDSAMYFCASKSGQADGTFGSGTRLTVV.

This clone turned up a few times. The gene calls are TRBV18 and TRBJ2-1; D unclear. The V end was cut by 3 bases, the J end by 6 bases, with 18 bases between. This CDR3 is built from 16 residues. Germline V gene sequence: CDR1 KGHSH, CDR2 LQKENI. CDR3 DNA sequence: TGTGCCAGCTCACCGCGGCTCCCGCCCGCCGGCAATGAGCAGTTCTTC. It specifies CASSPRLPPAGNEQFF.

The V call is TRBV29-1, the J call TRBJ1-2; tentatively, D is TRBD1 (6 bases). The length of the CDR3 is 13 residues. V gave up 3 bases and J gave up 4 bases, with 12 bases separating them. Germline V lookup: CDR1 SQVTM, CDR2 ANQGSEA. The CDR3 DNA is TGCAGCGTTGAGGCAGGGGTATCCTATGGCTACACCTTC. Its translation is CSVEAGVSYGYTF.

V gene TRBV11-3 combines with J gene TRBJ2-2; D is possibly TRBD1 (6 bases). Trimming took 4 bases from V and 2 from J, leaving 8 bases between them. Germline V CDR1 and CDR2: SGHNT, YENEEA. The CDR3 has 14 amino acids. The CDR3, as DNA: TGTGCCAGCAGCTGGGGACATAACACCGGGGAGCTGTTTTTT. Encoded protein: CASSWGHNTGELFF.

The genes are TRBV18 and TRBJ1-1; no clear D. The CDR3 is 12 residues long. Per germline, CDR1 KGHSH and CDR2 LQKENI. The V end was cut by 3 bases, the J end by 5 bases, with 7 bases between. CDR3 DNA sequence: TGTGCCAGCTCACCGGTGGTGACTGAAGCTTTCTTT. It codes for CASSPVVTEAFF.

The rearrangement links TRBV5-1 to TRBJ2-5, with a possible D match to TRBD1 (5 bases). V lost 4 bases, J lost 5 bases, and 15 bases lay in between. This CDR3 comprises 14 residues. CDR1 is SGHRS, CDR2 YFSETQ, per germline. CDR3 sequence (DNA): TGCGCCAGCAGCCGCGACCAGGGTCCCGAGACCCAGTACTTC. Translating gives CASSRDQGPETQYF.

Only one count was recorded for this clone. The chain links TRBV30 to TRBJ2-1, with 7 bases matching TRBD2. The CDR3 spans 13 residues. CDR1 is GTSNPN and CDR2 is SVGIG in the germline V gene (reference sequence). The ends lost 3 bases at V and 6 bases at J; junction bases unmatched: 5. The CDR3 nucleotides read TGTGCCTGGAGAAGGGCTAGCGGCAATGAGCAGTTCTTC. Translating gives CAWRRASGNEQFF.

J is TRBJ1-3 and V is TRBV7-6; tentative D call: TRBD1 (5 bases). This CDR3 region has 14 residues. Germline lookup yields CDR1 SGHVS and CDR2 FNYEAQ. The germline V and J ends were trimmed by 0 bases and 7 bases, with 10 bases remaining between them. CDR3 loop: CASSLAKGWNTIYF. The CDR3 DNA is TGTGCCAGCAGCTTAGCGAAGGGGTGGAACACCATATATTTT.

This clone was observed a single time. This chain connects TRBV28 to TRBJ2-1, with TRBD2 identical over 7 bases. The V and J ends lost 6 bases and 10 bases, in that order; junction bases with no gene match: 12. Per germline, CDR1 MDHEN and CDR2 SYDVKM. This CDR3 has 14 amino acids. The chain's CDR3 is CASSRLSGGEEQFF. CDR3 DNA: TGTGCCAGCAGCCGTCTTTCGGGAGGTGAAGAGCAGTTCTTC.

The V and J genes are TRBV14 and TRBJ2-5; 7 bases align to TRBD1. Germline V gene sequence: CDR1 SGHDN, CDR2 FVKESK. The CDR3 is 19 amino acids. Germline trimming cut 3 bases from V and 4 bases from J; bases unmatched to any gene: 20. The CDR3 protein is CASSHGSTGSFFVAETQYF. CDR3 in DNA: TGTGCCAGCAGCCACGGGTCGACAGGGTCGTTTTTTGTGGCAGAGACCCAGTACTTC.